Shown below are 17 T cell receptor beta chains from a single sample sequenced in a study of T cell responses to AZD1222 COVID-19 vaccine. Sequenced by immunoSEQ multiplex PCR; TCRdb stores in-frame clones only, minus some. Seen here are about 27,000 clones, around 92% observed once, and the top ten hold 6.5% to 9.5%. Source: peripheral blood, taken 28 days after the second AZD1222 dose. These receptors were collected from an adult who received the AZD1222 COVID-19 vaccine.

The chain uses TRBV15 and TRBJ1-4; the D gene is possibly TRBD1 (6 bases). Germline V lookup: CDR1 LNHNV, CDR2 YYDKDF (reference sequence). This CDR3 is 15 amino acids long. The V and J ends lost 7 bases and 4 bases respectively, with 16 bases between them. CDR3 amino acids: CATNQGPVVNEKLFF. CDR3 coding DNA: TGTGCCACCAACCAGGGGCCAGTAGTTAATGAAAAACTGTTTTTT.

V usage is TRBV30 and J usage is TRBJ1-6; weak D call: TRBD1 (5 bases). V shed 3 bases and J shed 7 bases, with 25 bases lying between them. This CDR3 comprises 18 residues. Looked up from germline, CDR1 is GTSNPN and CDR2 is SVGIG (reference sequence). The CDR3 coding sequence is TGTGCCTGGAGGAACCTACGGTACACGACAGAAAGAAATTCACCCCTCCACTTT. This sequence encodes CAWRNLRYTTERNSPLHF.

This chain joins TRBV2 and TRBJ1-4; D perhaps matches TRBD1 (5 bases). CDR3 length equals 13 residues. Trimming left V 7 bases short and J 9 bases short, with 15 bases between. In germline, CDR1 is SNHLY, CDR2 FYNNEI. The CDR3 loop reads CASKGTAAQKLFF. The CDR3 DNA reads TGTGCCAGCAAAGGGACGGCGGCGCAAAAACTGTTTTTT.

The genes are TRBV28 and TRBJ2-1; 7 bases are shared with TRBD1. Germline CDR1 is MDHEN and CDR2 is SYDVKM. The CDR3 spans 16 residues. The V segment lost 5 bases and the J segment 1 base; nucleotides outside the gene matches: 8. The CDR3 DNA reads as TGTGCCAGCAGTCGACAGGGCCTCAATTCCTACAATGAGCAGTTCTTC. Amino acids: CASSRQGLNSYNEQFF.

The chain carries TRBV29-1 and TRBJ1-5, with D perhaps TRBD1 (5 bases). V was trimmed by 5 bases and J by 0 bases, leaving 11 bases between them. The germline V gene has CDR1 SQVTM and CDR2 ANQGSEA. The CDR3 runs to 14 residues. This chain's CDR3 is CSVRDGASNQPQHF. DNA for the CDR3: TGCAGCGTTAGGGACGGTGCTAGCAATCAGCCCCAGCATTTT.

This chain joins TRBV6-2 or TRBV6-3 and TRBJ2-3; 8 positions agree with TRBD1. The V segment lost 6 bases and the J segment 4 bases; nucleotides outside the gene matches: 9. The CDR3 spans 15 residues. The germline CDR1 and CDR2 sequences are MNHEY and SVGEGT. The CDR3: CASSRPGTGSDTQYF. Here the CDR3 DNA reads TGTGCCAGCAGCCGGCCCGGGACAGGATCAGATACGCAGTATTTT.

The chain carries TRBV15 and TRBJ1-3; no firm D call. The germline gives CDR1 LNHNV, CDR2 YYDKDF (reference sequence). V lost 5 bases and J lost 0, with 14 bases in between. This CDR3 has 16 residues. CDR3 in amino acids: CATSASRSFSGNTIYF. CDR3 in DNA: TGTGCCACCAGCGCCAGCCGGTCCTTCTCTGGAAACACCATATATTTT.

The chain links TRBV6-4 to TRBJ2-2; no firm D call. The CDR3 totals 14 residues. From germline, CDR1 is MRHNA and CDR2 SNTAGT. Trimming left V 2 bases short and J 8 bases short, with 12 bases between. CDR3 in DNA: TGTGCCAGCAGTGACAGGCCGGGCGATGGGGAGCTGTTTTTT. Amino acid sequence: CASSDRPGDGELFF.

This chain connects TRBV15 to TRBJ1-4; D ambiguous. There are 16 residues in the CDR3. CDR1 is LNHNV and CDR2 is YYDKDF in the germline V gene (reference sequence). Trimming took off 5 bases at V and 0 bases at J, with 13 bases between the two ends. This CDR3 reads CATSHTALATNEKLFF. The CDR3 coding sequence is TGTGCCACCAGCCATACGGCTCTTGCAACTAATGAAAAACTGTTTTTT.

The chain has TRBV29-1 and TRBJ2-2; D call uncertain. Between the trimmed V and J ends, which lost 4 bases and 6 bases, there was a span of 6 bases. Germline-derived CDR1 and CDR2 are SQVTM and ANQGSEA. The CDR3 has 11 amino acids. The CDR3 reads CSVVGAGELFF. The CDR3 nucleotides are TGCAGCGTTGTTGGGGCCGGGGAGCTGTTTTTT.

CDR3 in DNA: TGCGCCAGCAGTCAAGCCCGGAACCGGGACAGGGGTGACCAGCCCCAGCATTTT. Translated: CASSQARNRDRGDQPQHF. V usage is TRBV23-1 and J usage is TRBJ1-5, with 10 bases matching TRBD1. TRBV23-1 falls under the ORF class, with uncertain function. Trimming took 2 bases from V and 7 from J; bases not matched to a gene: 14. The CDR3 length is 18 residues.

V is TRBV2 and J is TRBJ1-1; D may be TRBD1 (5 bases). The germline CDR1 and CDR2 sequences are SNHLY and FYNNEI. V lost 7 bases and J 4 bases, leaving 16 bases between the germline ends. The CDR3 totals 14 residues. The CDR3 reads CASMGTGPVTEAFF. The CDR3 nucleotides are TGTGCCAGCATGGGGACGGGGCCCGTCACTGAAGCTTTCTTT.

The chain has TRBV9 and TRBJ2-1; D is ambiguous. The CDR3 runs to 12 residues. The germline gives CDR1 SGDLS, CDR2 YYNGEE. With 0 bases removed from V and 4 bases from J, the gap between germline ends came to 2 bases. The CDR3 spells CASSVEYNEQFF. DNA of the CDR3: TGTGCCAGCAGCGTAGAATACAATGAGCAGTTCTTC. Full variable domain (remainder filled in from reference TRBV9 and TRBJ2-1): DSGVTQTPKHLITATGQRVTLRCSPRSGDLSVYWYQQSLDQGLQFLIQYYNGEERAKGNILERFSAQQFPDLHSELNLSSLELGDSALYFCASSVEYNEQFFGPGTRLTVL.

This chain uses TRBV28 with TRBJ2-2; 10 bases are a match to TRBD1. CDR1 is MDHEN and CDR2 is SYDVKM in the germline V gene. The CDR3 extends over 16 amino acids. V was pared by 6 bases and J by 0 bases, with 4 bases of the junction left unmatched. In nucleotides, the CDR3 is TGTGCCAGCAGGGACAGGGGGGTAACGAACACCGGGGAGCTGTTTTTT. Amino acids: CASRDRGVTNTGELFF.

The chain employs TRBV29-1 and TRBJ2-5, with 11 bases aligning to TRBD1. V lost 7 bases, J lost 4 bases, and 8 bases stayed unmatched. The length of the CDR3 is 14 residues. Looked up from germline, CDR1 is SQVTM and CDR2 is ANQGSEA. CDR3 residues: CSALPGQGVETQYF. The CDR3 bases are TGCAGCGCTCTTCCGGGACAGGGGGTAGAGACCCAGTACTTC.

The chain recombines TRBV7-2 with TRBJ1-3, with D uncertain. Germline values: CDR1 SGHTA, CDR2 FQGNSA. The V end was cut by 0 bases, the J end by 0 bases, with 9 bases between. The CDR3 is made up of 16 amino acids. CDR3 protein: CASSLASRISGNTIYF. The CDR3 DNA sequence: TGTGCCAGCAGCTTAGCATCGCGAATCTCTGGAAACACCATATATTTT.

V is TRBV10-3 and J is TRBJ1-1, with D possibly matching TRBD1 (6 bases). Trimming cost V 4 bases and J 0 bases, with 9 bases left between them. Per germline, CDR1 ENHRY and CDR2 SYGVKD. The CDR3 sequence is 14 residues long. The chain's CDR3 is CAISGGGLNTEAFF. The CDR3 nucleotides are TGTGCCATCAGTGGAGGGGGGTTGAACACTGAAGCTTTCTTT.